This T cell receptor beta chain is from a study of shared clonotypes between healthy human individuals. Study context: CD4 naive cells filled three plates per donor, CD4 memory three, CD8 naive two and CD8 memory one.

Overall study results and limits: Generally, naive subsets (rather than memory subsets) showed larger estimated richness. Four donors shared about 5% of their naive CD4 clonotypes.

Remarks on this clone: Its specificity is unknown.

Here immunoSEQ multiplex PCR was the method, and the copy in TCRdb shows in-frame clones only, minus some. The data show a few million clones, with 93% seen just once and 0.35% to 0.45% held by the top ten. The germline V gene has CDR1 SGHVS and CDR2 FQNEAQ. Trimming took 2 bases from V and 8 from J; bases not matched to a gene: 14. The CDR3 is 16 residues long. The study separated CD4+ cells into CD45RA+ naive and CD45RA-negative memory subsets. The V call is TRBV7-8, the J call TRBJ1-2; 7 nucleotides match TRBD1. The sequenced sample consisted of naive CD4+ T cells from PBMCs. The subset denotes: CD45RA+ positively selected. The TCR was taken from a man younger than 35 in good health. Some clones in this sample may be carry-over from other donors' samples. CDR3: CASSLKTGPAFSGYTF. The CDR3 DNA reads as TGTGCCAGCAGCTTAAAGACAGGGCCGGCCTTTTCCGGCTACACCTTC.